The 30 T cell receptor beta chains presented below share a single source sample, sequenced in a study of T cells in Graves' hyperthyroidism and ophthalmopathy. Researchers took RNA transcripts and amplified the TCR beta CDR3 regions from them. First-round RT-PCR of the TCR CDR3 relied on the HTBI primer set. TCRdb itself ran the multiplex PCR reads through MiXCR, one entry per CDR3 protein. In the table there are around 420,000 distinct CDR3 sequences, roughly 15% of which are singletons. Sequenced material: blood. The source is a woman aged 18-29 years with Graves' hyperthyroidism.

The gene calls are TRBV6-1 and TRBJ2-1; 7 bases match TRBD2. This CDR3 contains 14 residues. Trimming at V came to 11 bases and at J to 5 bases, leaving 12 bases not matched to a gene. CDR1 MNHNS and CDR2 SASEGT come from the germline V gene. CDR3 in DNA: TGTGCCGCTGGGGGGGGAGTTCGGAACAATGAGCAGTTCTTC. Its protein is CAAGGGVRNNEQFF.

This clonotype was seen ten or more times. The CDR3 DNA follows: TGCGCCAGCAGCCAAGAGTTGGGGGCCTACGAGCAGTACTTC. Translated, it gives CASSQELGAYEQYF. The chain links TRBV4-3 to TRBJ2-7; either TRBD1 or TRBD2 may supply D (5 bases each). The CDR3 sequence is 14 residues long. V lost 0 bases and J 2 bases, leaving 8 bases between the germline ends. CDR1 is LGHNA and CDR2 is YSLEER in the germline V gene.

This clonotype was recorded many times. The J gene is TRBJ2-3, the V gene TRBV28, with D possibly matching TRBD1 (8 bases). The CDR3 has 17 amino acids. Per germline, CDR1 MDHEN and CDR2 SYDVKM. V was pared by 6 bases and J by 1 base, with 20 bases between. DNA for the CDR3: TGTGCCAGCAGGAGGACAGGGAGAAGCGGGGGCACAGATACGCAGTATTTT. Translating gives CASRRTGRSGGTDTQYF. Supplemented by reference TRBV28 and TRBJ2-3, the full variable domain reads DVKVTQSSRYLVKRTGEKVFLECVQDMDHENMFWYRQDPGLGLRLIYFSYDVKMKEKGDIPEGYSVSREKKERFSLILESASTNQTSMYLCASRRTGRSGGTDTQYFGPGTRLTVL.

This clonotype occurred many times. The rearrangement joins TRBV6-1 to TRBJ1-5; 8 bases fit TRBD1. CDR1 and CDR2 from the germline V gene are MNHNS and SASEGT. V was pared by 6 bases and J by 1 base, with 2 bases of the junction left unmatched. This CDR3 contains 14 residues. The CDR3 loop is CASRDRDSNQPQHF. CDR3 bases: TGTGCCAGCAGGGACAGGGACAGCAATCAGCCCCAGCATTTT.

This clonotype was picked up many times. The V and J genes are TRBV30 and TRBJ2-7; D is perhaps TRBD2 (5 bases). Germline V gene sequence: CDR1 GTSNPN, CDR2 SVGIG (reference sequence). This CDR3 is built from 13 residues. V dropped 3 bases and J dropped 3 bases, with 12 bases sitting between them. The DNA for the CDR3 is TGTGCCTGGAGACCCCGGGGTATCTACGAGCAGTACTTC. Amino acids: CAWRPRGIYEQYF.

Turning to this clonotype: Its ends do not fully match the called genes, so a read error is possible. The chain links TRBV5-6 to TRBJ2-7; D is undetermined. The CDR3 sequence is 14 residues long. The V gene's germline CDR1 is SGHDT and CDR2 YYEEEE. CDR3 residues: CASSFGNMIYERYF. CDR3 nucleotides: TGTGCCAGCAGCTTTGGTAATATGATCTACGAGCGGTACTTC.

The V call is TRBV9, the J call TRBJ2-3, with 9 bases aligning to TRBD2. This CDR3 has 18 amino acids. CDR1 is SGDLS and CDR2 is YYNGEE in the germline V gene. V trimming: 2 bases; J trimming: 2 bases; junction bases outside the gene matches: 12. For the CDR3, the DNA is TGTGCCAGCAGCGTTGGTCTAGCGGGGAGGAGAGTCACAGATACGCAGTATTTT. Protein sequence: CASSVGLAGRRVTDTQYF.

In regard to this clonotype: Being one base from a much bigger clone, this may be a read error. The rearrangement joins TRBV29-1 to TRBJ2-3, with a weak D call TRBD2 (7 bases). Trimming shortened V by 4 bases and J by 4 bases, and 18 bases separated the two germline ends. The V gene's germline CDR1 is SQVTM and CDR2 ANQGSEA. The CDR3 contains 15 residues. The CDR3, as DNA: TGCAGCGTTGTGGGCGGGGGCCCGGGCCCAGATACGCAGTATTTT. Translating it yields CSVVGGGPGPDTQYF.

The J gene is TRBJ1-3, the V gene TRBV5-1; D is possibly TRBD1 (6 bases). The CDR3 runs to 20 residues. Trimming stripped 1 base from V and 1 base from J, with 24 bases between. Looked up from germline, CDR1 is SGHRS and CDR2 is YFSETQ. The chain's CDR3 is CASSLRGGSQGPASGNTIYF. The CDR3 DNA is TGCGCCAGCAGCTTGCGAGGGGGGTCTCAGGGACCCGCGTCTGGAAACACCATATATTTT.

The count of this clonotype is one. Possible read error: a much larger clone is one base away. V gene TRBV6-2 or TRBV6-3 combines with J gene TRBJ2-3; TRBD2 matches 8 bases. The CDR3 loop spans 16 amino acids. Germline V gene data show CDR1 as MNHEY and CDR2 as SVGEGT. CDR3 protein: CASSGRGGRSTDTRYF. CDR3 bases: TGTGCCAGCAGCGGCCGGGGGGGGAGAAGCACAGATACGCGGTATTTT.

The chain combines TRBV7-9 with TRBJ2-5; TRBD2 agrees at 11 bases. The CDR3 length is 17 residues. Germline values: CDR1 SEHNR, CDR2 FQNEAQ (reference sequence). The V and J ends lost 4 bases and 0 bases, in that order; junction bases with no gene match: 7. DNA for the CDR3: TGTGCCAGCAGCTCATTATCTAGCGGGAGGCACCAAGAGACCCAGTACTTC. Its translation is CASSSLSSGRHQETQYF. Complete variable domain (other parts from reference TRBV7-9 and TRBJ2-5): DTGVSQNPRHKITKRGQNVTFRCDPISEHNRLYWYRQTLGQGPEFLTYFQNEAQLEKSRLLSDRFSAERPKGSFSTLEIQRTEQGDSAMYLCASSSLSSGRHQETQYFGPGTRLLVL.

For this clonotype: A read error may be the cause here, since a much bigger clone is one base away. J is TRBJ2-1 and V is TRBV20-1; the match to TRBD1 covers 7 bases. This CDR3 is 12 amino acids long. The germline V gene encodes CDR1 DFQATT and CDR2 SNEGSKA (reference sequence). Trimming at V came to 6 bases and at J to 10 bases, leaving 9 bases not matched to a gene. CDR3 bases: TGCAGTGCCGGACAGGCAATGTACGAGCAGTTCTTC. Translation: CSAGQAMYEQFF.

This clonotype was recorded at least ten times. This chain connects TRBV5-1 to TRBJ2-7; the match to TRBD1 covers 8 bases. The germline gives CDR1 SGHRS, CDR2 YFSETQ. V shed 0 bases and J 3 bases; nucleotides not matched to a gene: 14. The CDR3 has 18 amino acids. CDR3 bases: TGCGCCAGCAGCTTGGTCTCTCCCTCGCAGGGGGCCTACTACGAGCAGTACTTC. Translation gives CASSLVSPSQGAYYEQYF.

This chain uses TRBV19 with TRBJ2-3, with 9 bases identical to TRBD2. V lost 5 bases to trimming and J lost 5 bases; unmatched junction nucleotides: 5. Germline V lookup: CDR1 LNHDA, CDR2 SQIVND (reference sequence). CDR3 length equals 14 residues. CDR3 loop: CASSSGGREDTQYF. The CDR3 coding sequence is TGTGCCAGTAGTTCGGGCGGGAGGGAAGATACGCAGTATTTT.

This clonotype was observed a handful of times. This chain connects TRBV5-8 to TRBJ1-2; no clear D. Germline V gene data show CDR1 as SGHTS and CDR2 as YDEGEE. Trimming cost V 2 bases and J 2 bases, with 7 bases left between them. The CDR3 covers 13 residues. CDR3 in DNA: TGTGCCAGCAGCTTTGCGGGGAACTATGGCTACACCTTC. Its protein is CASSFAGNYGYTF.

There are a few counts of this clonotype. The chain has TRBV29-1 and TRBJ1-1; D is unresolved. Germline CDR1 reads SQVTM; CDR2 reads ANQGSEA. The CDR3 consists of 13 residues. V lost 0 bases and J 6 bases, leaving 11 bases between the germline ends. The CDR3 region has the DNA TGCAGCGTTGAAGATGGTAGTAGGGCTGAAGCTTTCTTT. Translated: CSVEDGSRAEAFF.

This clonotype has only a few counts. V usage is TRBV2 and J usage is TRBJ1-2; perhaps TRBD1 as D (5 bases). Per the germline V gene, CDR1 is SNHLY and CDR2 is FYNNEI. V was pared by 4 bases and J by 3 bases, with 18 bases between. This CDR3 comprises 16 residues. The CDR3 sequence: CASSAFGGLGDYGYTF. The CDR3 DNA reads as TGTGCCAGCAGTGCTTTCGGGGGGTTGGGCGACTATGGCTACACCTTC.

This clonotype was recorded once. Given a much more abundant clone one base away, this may be a read error. The V and J genes are TRBV5-1 and TRBJ2-1, with D perhaps given as TRBD1 or TRBD2 (5 bases each). Looked up from germline, CDR1 is SGHRS and CDR2 is YFSETQ. CDR3 length: 13 residues. CDR3 loop: CASSLVGDNEQFF. The CDR3 DNA follows: TGTGCCAGCAGCTTAGTGGGGGACAATGAGCAGTTCTTC. The full variable domain, with the rest looked up from reference TRBV5-1 and TRBJ2-1, is KAGVTQTPRYLIKTRGQQVTLSCSPISGHRSVSWYQQTPGQGLQFLFEYFSETQRNKGNFPGRFSGRQFSNSRSEMNVSTLELGDSALYLCASSLVGDNEQFFGPGTRLTVL.

The V call is TRBV7-9, the J call TRBJ1-6; D gene ambiguous. V dropped 3 bases and J dropped 7 bases, with 13 bases sitting between them. The CDR3 is 15 amino acids. Per the germline V gene, CDR1 is SEHNR and CDR2 is FQNEAQ (reference sequence). The CDR3 is CASSLKRRENSPLHF. The CDR3 DNA reads TGTGCCAGCAGCTTGAAGAGGCGCGAAAATTCACCCCTCCACTTT.

This clonotype was observed many times. The chain couples TRBV6-5 to TRBJ1-5, with D unresolved. Germline-derived CDR1 and CDR2 are MNHEY and SVGAGI. The V gene lost 2 bases and the J gene lost 0 bases, with 14 bases spanning the gap. There are 17 residues in the CDR3. The CDR3 protein is CASSYRRPNFSNQPQHF. The CDR3, as DNA: TGTGCCAGCAGTTACCGACGGCCAAATTTTAGCAATCAGCCCCAGCATTTT.

This clonotype was counted ten times or more. The V and J genes are TRBV18 and TRBJ1-2; possibly TRBD1 for D (6 bases). Trimming shortened V by 6 bases and J by 5 bases, and 19 bases separated the two germline ends. CDR3 length: 15 residues. From germline, CDR1 is KGHSH and CDR2 LQKENI. The CDR3 nucleotides read TGTGCCAGCTCGCCGGTTGACAGGACGTGGTATGGCTACACCTTC. Translation: CASSPVDRTWYGYTF.

In its sample, this clonotype was seen many times. The chain employs TRBV29-1 and TRBJ1-2; the D is unclear. Trimming shortened V by 2 bases and J by 1 base, and 11 bases separated the two germline ends. Germline V gene lookup returns CDR1 SQVTM and CDR2 ANQGSEA. This CDR3 has 14 amino acids. CDR3 nucleotides: TGCAGCGTTGAACCCCACCGAGTTAACTATGGCTACACCTTC. Translated: CSVEPHRVNYGYTF. Combining the CDR3 with reference TRBV29-1 and TRBJ1-2 gives the whole variable domain SAVISQKPSRDICQRGTSLTIQCQVDSQVTMMFWYRQQPGQSLTLIATANQGSEATYESGFVIDKFPISRPNLTFSTLTVSNMSPEDSSIYLCSVEPHRVNYGYTFGSGTRLTVV.

This clonotype was recorded at least ten times. CDR3 DNA sequence: TGTGCCAGTGGGGACAGGGCGGTGTCAGATACGCAGTATTTT. This codes for CASGDRAVSDTQYF. The chain uses TRBV2 and TRBJ2-3; TRBD1 matches at 9 bases. After removal of 9 bases from V and 4 bases from J, the junction contained 8 bases not matched to a gene. The CDR3 sequence is 14 residues long. Germline V gene sequence: CDR1 SNHLY, CDR2 FYNNEI.

This clonotype was observed a handful of times. J is TRBJ2-7 and V is TRBV29-1, with TRBD2 matching over 8 bases. The CDR3 totals 15 residues. The trim removed 4 bases at V and 5 bases at J, leaving 13 bases unmatched. Germline-derived CDR1 and CDR2 are SQVTM and ANQGSEA. Here the CDR3 reads CSVGGYASGFDEQYF. CDR3 coding DNA: TGCAGCGTTGGAGGGTACGCTAGCGGGTTTGACGAGCAGTACTTC.

In this sample, this clonotype turned up many times. This rearrangement joins TRBV20-1 to TRBJ2-1, with D uncertain. Per the germline V gene, CDR1 is DFQATT and CDR2 is SNEGSKA (reference sequence). The length of the CDR3 is 16 residues. Trimming left V 0 bases short and J 9 bases short, with 21 bases between. CDR3 nucleotides: TGCAGTGCTAGAGATCTACCCGGGTTCCCAGGAAGTGAGCAGTTCTTC. Its translation: CSARDLPGFPGSEQFF.

This clonotype appeared a few times. In DNA form, the CDR3 reads TGTGCCAGTAAAAATGGGGGCGCAAAGAACACTGAAGCTTTCTTT. Translation: CASKNGGAKNTEAFF. V usage is TRBV19 and J usage is TRBJ1-1; D is perhaps TRBD1 (6 bases). V shed 7 bases and J shed 1 base, with 16 bases lying between them. This CDR3 spans 15 amino acids. From germline, CDR1 is LNHDA and CDR2 SQIVND (reference sequence).

This clonotype was recorded many times. This sequence joins TRBV12-3 or TRBV12-4 and TRBJ2-7; TRBD1 might be the D (6 bases). Trimming stripped 5 bases from V and 3 bases from J, with 17 bases between. This CDR3 is built from 15 residues. CDR3 sequence (DNA): TGTGCCAGCAGTCCGACCGACAGGATTTACTACGAGCAGTACTTC. Its protein is CASSPTDRIYYEQYF.

This clonotype was observed a handful of times. V gene TRBV14 combines with J gene TRBJ2-7; D remains unclear. The germline V gene encodes CDR1 SGHDN and CDR2 FVKESK. This CDR3 has 14 residues. Deletions cut 1 base from V and 0 bases from J, with 7 bases between. CDR3: CASSQVSSSYEQYF. CDR3 DNA sequence: TGTGCCAGCAGCCAAGTTAGTTCCTCCTACGAGCAGTACTTC.

In its sample, this clonotype was seen many times. The chain is built from TRBV6-5 and TRBJ1-5, with a possible D match to TRBD1 (5 bases). Germline V lookup: CDR1 MNHEY, CDR2 SVGAGI. V lost 2 bases and J lost 6, with 14 bases in between. CDR3 length: 15 amino acids. In DNA, the CDR3 is TGTGCCAGCAGTTACGGCGTAGGGGAGGGTCAGCCCCAGCATTTT. Translation: CASSYGVGEGQPQHF.

In its sample, this clonotype was seen many times. The chain combines TRBV28 with TRBJ1-2, with a tentative D call TRBD1 (6 bases). This CDR3 is 16 amino acids long. The V gene's germline CDR1 is MDHEN and CDR2 SYDVKM. V dropped 7 bases and J dropped 3 bases, with 21 bases sitting between them. The CDR3 DNA reads TGTGCCAGCAAACCGTCGGGACAAATATTTTACTATGGCTACACCTTC. This gives the protein CASKPSGQIFYYGYTF.